The text below deals with one T cell receptor (beta chain). The antigen remains undetermined. The data were taken from a study of cytomegalovirus exposure and HLA in healthy donors. Overall study: The Caucasian-associated ancestry cluster contained more than 75% of the roughly 400 genotyped donors.

V dropped 5 bases and J dropped 13 bases, with 15 bases sitting between them. Germline assignment: CDR1 SGHTA and CDR2 FQGNSA. The CDR3 runs to 13 residues. Amplification used 60 Vbeta primers and 13 Jbeta primers. Authors' processing steps: About 11 million of the 80 million or so unique TCR beta chains counted in a later analysis were shared. The table came from immunoSEQ multiplex PCR; TCRdb's copy has only in-frame clones and leaves some out. Clonal size and the V and J genes are those of that table, whereas D and trimming came from the DNA. The table includes roughly 100,000 clones, more than 65% detected once. Study results and caveats: Sequencing likely generated an artifact that appeared as a cluster of highly shared sequence variants.

The chain is built from TRBV7-2 and TRBJ1-6; D gene uncertain. The sequencing sample was made of PBMCs. The TCR sequence derives from a middle-aged man in good health and CMV-seropositive. The chain's CDR3 is CASSPSVEDPLHF. CDR3 in DNA: TGTGCCAGCAGCCCCTCTGTCGAGGATCCCCTCCACTTT.